This paragraph reports one T cell receptor beta chain. This clone was recorded a few times. It has no known antigen specificity. Nothing much larger sits one base from this clone, and base qualities are not available. This CDR3 is also generated by other DNA sequences in the sample. TCRbeta CDR3 regions were amplified from genomic DNA by means of the immunoSEQ Assay, a bias-controlled multiplex PCR. The source study handled its data this way. The number of nucleated cells in each sample was estimated by amplification of reference gene primers within the assay. To quantify the absolute abundance of each unique TCRbeta CDR3 rearrangement, sequence reads were collapsed and filtered. For each sample, productive Simpson clonality was calculated as the square root of Simpson's diversity index across productive rearrangements. TCRdb provides this immuneACCESS table in a form limited to in-frame rearrangements. Some clones are lacking; in checked studies, under half of them reflect an unresolved V gene, and why the rest are absent is not known. V and J calls and clone size are given by that table; D and trimming were obtained from the DNA. Present in this sample are 150,000 or so clones, around 83% of which were seen just once. The top ten clonotypes cover roughly 7% of the sample.

The entry originates in a study of blood T cell repertoires in COVID-19 (TCRdb year 2020). With regard to the full study: Samples covering the acute and convalescent phases of COVID-19 were provided by collaborators in the United States, Italy and Spain. The prospective study material was composed of cDNA or gDNA derived from T cells, B-cell-depleted T cells, or PBMCs. The dataset comprised deeply sampled blood TCRbeta repertoires from subjects exposed to, actively infected with, or recovered from COVID-19. The repertoires were made available in a free public database intended to serve as a resource for research on the immune response to SARS-CoV-2. Samples came from the ongoing ImmuneRACE study (first 160 participants) plus 1,254 subjects from 6 global collaborators. Nearly every sample came with metadata listing a de-identified subject ID, COVID-19 status, age in years and sex. Where HLA class I and class II types were available, the types were taken from metadata supplied by the sample provider, not from assay-based typing. Study-wide findings and limitations: How much clinical and demographic metadata was included differed by source and by participant, and the metadata was provided uncurated.

The collaborating institutions used their own protocols to collect whole blood in K2EDTA tubes. For TCRbeta analysis, collaborator samples were shipped as frozen whole blood, as isolated PBMCs, or as DNA extracted from either sample type. Clipping removes 4 bases from V and 2 bases from J, with 4 as the unmatched junction base count. CDR1 and CDR2 (SGHRS, YFSETQ) derive from the germline V gene. The CDR3 spans 16 residues, from the cysteine through the phenylalanine. The read is trimmed to its CDR3 DNA, 48 bases read in frame from base 1. Sequencing was performed on peripheral blood. This receptor was taken from a man in his forties or fifties with active or convalescent COVID-19. The receptor chain draws on TRBV5-1 and TRBJ2-5; 14 bases in the junction line up with TRBD2. The nucleotide sequence reads as follows: TGCGCCAGCAGCCCAGGGACTAGCGGGGGTCAAGAGACCCAGTACTTC. Translated, this gives CASSPGTSGGQETQYF.